What follows are 26 T cell receptor beta chains derived from one specimen sequenced in a study of cytomegalovirus exposure and HLA in healthy donors. Vbeta (60) and Jbeta (13) primers were used in the PCR. TCRdb's table, derived via immunoSEQ multiplex PCR, lists solely in-frame clones and lacks some. The sample records more than 140,000 clones, around 80% being singletons. Input material: PBMCs. The receptors were sampled from a man aged 18 to 30 in good health and CMV-seropositive.

This clone was seen only once. DNA for the CDR3: TGCAGCGCCTGCTCAGGCAGCTCCTACGAGCAGTACTTC. Translation: CSACSGSSYEQYF. This chain uses TRBV29-1 with TRBJ2-7; D is undetermined. V shed 7 bases and J shed 0 bases, with 13 bases lying between them. The germline CDR1 and CDR2 sequences are SQVTM and ANQGSEA. The length of the CDR3 is 13 residues.

The chain links TRBV5-4 to TRBJ1-1; 10 nucleotides agree with TRBD1. CDR1 SGHNT and CDR2 YYREEE come from the germline V gene (reference sequence). V lost 5 bases to trimming and J lost 5 bases; unmatched junction nucleotides: 6. This CDR3 is 14 amino acids long. As DNA, the CDR3 is TGTGCCAGCAGTTCCGACAGGGGGCTTACTGAAGCTTTCTTT. The encoded protein is CASSSDRGLTEAFF.

The chain carries TRBV5-4 and TRBJ1-6; D is unclear. V was shortened by 0 bases and J by 10 bases, with 14 bases between the two germline ends. Germline CDR1 and CDR2: SGHNT and YYREEE (reference sequence). The CDR3 is 15 residues long. CDR3 coding DNA: TGTGCCAGCAGCTTGGCCCTGGGGAGCGGATCACCCCTCCACTTT. This encodes CASSLALGSGSPLHF.

This chain joins TRBV19 and TRBJ2-7; 9 bases agree with TRBD2. CDR1 is LNHDA and CDR2 is SQIVND in the germline V gene (reference sequence). The CDR3 has 14 amino acids. With 3 bases clipped from V and 7 bases from J, the junction kept 7 bases outside the gene matches. This CDR3 reads CASSIASGTLEQYF. CDR3 DNA: TGTGCCAGTAGTATCGCTAGCGGGACGTTAGAGCAGTACTTC.

The chain uses TRBV27 and TRBJ1-1, with a weak D call TRBD1 (6 bases). V lost 8 bases to trimming and J lost 3 bases, with 25 bases between them. Germline V gene data show CDR1 as MNHEY and CDR2 as SMNVEV (reference sequence). The CDR3 consists of 17 residues. The DNA for the CDR3 is TGTGCCAGCCGAATTGCGGGGGGGGGCGCTCCATACACTGAAGCTTTCTTT. Amino acid sequence: CASRIAGGGAPYTEAFF.

The CDR3 nucleotides read TGTGCCAGCATTCGCTCCGGGACTAGCCGCAGCTCCTACAATGAGCAGTTCTTC. This codes for CASIRSGTSRSSYNEQFF. This chain links TRBV28 with TRBJ2-1; 9 bases agree with TRBD2. The CDR3 length is 18 residues. Germline loops: CDR1 MDHEN, CDR2 SYDVKM. Trimming cost V 7 bases and J 0 bases; bases outside gene matches: 13.

The CDR3 sequence: CASSLVSRYGYTF. CDR3 in DNA: TGCGCCAGCAGCTTGGTTTCTCGCTATGGCTACACCTTC. The rearrangement uses TRBV5-1 and TRBJ1-2; D unresolved. This CDR3 is 13 amino acids long. V was pared by 0 bases and J by 4 bases, with 7 bases between. Germline values: CDR1 SGHRS, CDR2 YFSETQ.

The rearrangement uses TRBV5-1 and TRBJ1-1; D gene ambiguous. Looked up from germline, CDR1 is SGHRS and CDR2 is YFSETQ. The CDR3 is 13 amino acids. The ends were cut back, 2 bases at V and 1 base at J, with 6 bases in the middle. As DNA, the CDR3 is TGCGCCAGCAGCTTCCGGGAGAACACTGAAGCTTTCTTT. It yields the protein CASSFRENTEAFF.

With respect to this clone: The same CDR3 also results from other DNA sequences found in this sample. The rearrangement joins TRBV29-1 to TRBJ2-1; maybe TRBD1 (6 bases). The CDR3 consists of 16 residues. V shed 8 bases and J shed 7 bases, with 27 bases lying between them. Germline V gene lookup returns CDR1 SQVTM and CDR2 ANQGSEA. CDR3 amino acids: CSLAGGGSYAGNEQFF. In DNA form, the CDR3 reads TGCAGCTTAGCCGGTGGGGGCAGCTATGCAGGGAATGAGCAGTTCTTC.

The chain uses TRBV27 and TRBJ2-3; the match to TRBD1 covers 9 bases. V gave up 5 bases and J gave up 6 bases; unmatched junction bases: 9. CDR3 length: 15 residues. The germline CDR1 and CDR2 sequences are MNHEY and SMNVEV (reference sequence). CDR3 region: CASSLNRGRGDTQYF. CDR3 nucleotides: TGTGCCAGCAGTCTTAACAGGGGGCGAGGGGATACGCAGTATTTT.

This clone was detected only a few times. The genes are TRBV28 and TRBJ2-7, with 13 bases fitting TRBD2. Unmatched junction bases numbered 2, after V lost 4 bases and J lost 2 bases. CDR1 is MDHEN, CDR2 SYDVKM, per germline. This CDR3 is 15 amino acids long. CDR3 sequence: CASSSTSGRPYEQYF. Here the CDR3 DNA reads TGTGCCAGCAGTTCGACTAGCGGGAGGCCCTACGAGCAGTACTTC.

This chain joins TRBV21-1 and TRBJ1-5; the DNA was not used to check the table's D call, TRBD1. TRBV21-1 is listed as a pseudogene. The CDR3 extends over 14 amino acids. CDR3 in amino acids: CASRFSGYAQPQHF. The CDR3 bases are TGTGCCAGCAGATTTTCAGGGTACGCTCAGCCCCAGCATTTT.

This clone was picked up a small number of times. V usage is TRBV7-2 and J usage is TRBJ2-1; 7 bases agree with TRBD2. V shed 4 bases and J 4 bases; nucleotides not matched to a gene: 7. The CDR3 loop spans 15 amino acids. Germline values: CDR1 SGHTA, CDR2 FQGNSA. CDR3: CASSSGLVRYNEQFF. The CDR3 DNA sequence: TGTGCCAGCAGCTCCGGACTAGTTAGATACAATGAGCAGTTCTTC.

The rearrangement links TRBV6-5 to TRBJ1-1; 7 nucleotides match TRBD1. V gave up 7 bases and J gave up 2 bases; unmatched junction bases: 7. Germline loops: CDR1 MNHEY, CDR2 SVGAGI. The CDR3 loop spans 14 amino acids. The CDR3 loop is CASMSRGLNTEAFF. CDR3 DNA sequence: TGTGCCAGCATGTCGAGGGGGCTTAACACTGAAGCTTTCTTT.

The count of this clone is one. The chain recombines TRBV6-1 with TRBJ2-7; TRBD1 is a possible D gene (6 bases). This CDR3 contains 16 residues. V lost 4 bases, J lost 2 bases, and 18 bases lay in between. Germline CDR1 is MNHNS and CDR2 is SASEGT. The CDR3 DNA follows: TGTGCCAGCAGTGTACCCACACTCCGGGACACCTACGAGCAGTACTTC. Translation gives CASSVPTLRDTYEQYF.

The chain joins TRBV15 to TRBJ1-5; 10 bases line up with TRBD1. V trimming: 5 bases; J trimming: 1 base; junction bases outside the gene matches: 8. The CDR3 runs to 17 residues. Germline CDR1 is LNHNV and CDR2 is YYDKDF (reference sequence). The CDR3 DNA reads as TGTGCCACCAGCTCGGGACAGGGGCTCTACAGCAATCAGCCCCAGCATTTT. Its translation is CATSSGQGLYSNQPQHF.

A remark on this clone: The same CDR3 also results from other DNA sequences found in this sample. The V and J genes are TRBV11-3 and TRBJ2-3; TRBD1 might be the D (5 bases). CDR3 size: 12 residues. Between the trimmed V and J ends, which lost 5 bases and 3 bases, there was a span of 6 bases. Germline V CDR1 and CDR2: SGHNT, YENEEA. For the CDR3, the DNA is TGTGCCAGCAGCCCAGGGACAGATACGCAGTATTTT. It yields the protein CASSPGTDTQYF.

The chain carries TRBV6-1 and TRBJ1-2, with D unresolved. This CDR3 has 12 residues. In germline, CDR1 is MNHNS, CDR2 SASEGT. Trimming removed 6 bases at V and 0 bases at J, with 5 bases between. The CDR3 sequence: CASSGANYGYTF. The DNA of the CDR3 is TGTGCCAGCAGCGGGGCTAACTATGGCTACACCTTC.

This clone was picked up one time. This chain joins TRBV6-5 and TRBJ2-1, with 10 bases identical to TRBD2. The CDR3 is made up of 16 amino acids. V trimming: 2 bases; J trimming: 3 bases; junction bases outside the gene matches: 4. In germline, CDR1 is MNHEY, CDR2 SVGAGI. CDR3 protein: CASSYAGLASYNEQFF. The CDR3 region has the DNA TGTGCCAGCAGTTACGCGGGACTAGCGAGCTACAATGAGCAGTTCTTC.

The rearrangement uses TRBV6-5 and TRBJ2-5; 7 bases are a match to TRBD2. The J call may be in error: the DNA end matches TRBJ2-7 better. This CDR3 comprises 13 residues. The germline V gene encodes CDR1 MNHEY and CDR2 SVGAGI. The CDR3, as DNA: TGTGCCAGCACCCCCCCAGGGAGGGGCGAGCAGTACTTC. It yields the protein CASTPPGRGEQYF.

The chain links TRBV6-6 to TRBJ1-6; maybe TRBD1 (5 bases). The CDR3 covers 13 residues. V dropped 6 bases and J dropped 4 bases, with 7 bases sitting between them. The germline gives CDR1 MNHNY, CDR2 SVGAGI (reference sequence). This chain's CDR3 is CASRGQYNSPLHF. CDR3 nucleotide sequence: TGTGCCAGCAGGGGGCAGTATAATTCACCCCTCCACTTT.

V and J are TRBV21-1 and TRBJ2-7; the table's TRBD2 call for D was not verified on the DNA. TRBV21-1 has pseudogene status. This CDR3 region has 15 residues. Here the CDR3 reads CASRDGLAGGYEQYF. The CDR3 DNA reads as TGTGCCAGCAGGGATGGACTAGCGGGAGGGTACGAGCAGTACTTC.

CDR3 protein: CASSGRDIIYEQYF. CDR3 nucleotide sequence: TGTGCCAGCAGTGGCCGGGACATAATCTACGAGCAGTACTTC. The chain combines TRBV6-1 with TRBJ2-7; D perhaps matches TRBD1 (6 bases). The CDR3 is made up of 14 amino acids. Germline V gene sequence: CDR1 MNHNS, CDR2 SASEGT. Deletions cut 4 bases from V and 3 bases from J, with 13 bases between.

The chain couples TRBV5-1 to TRBJ2-7; the D gene is possibly TRBD1 (5 bases). V gave up 0 bases and J gave up 0 bases, with 13 bases separating them. CDR1 is SGHRS, CDR2 YFSETQ, per germline. The CDR3 consists of 16 residues. The CDR3 sequence is CASSLGVQGSSYEQYF. CDR3 bases: TGCGCCAGCAGCTTGGGAGTTCAGGGAAGCTCCTACGAGCAGTACTTC. The whole variable domain, filled in from reference TRBV5-1 and TRBJ2-7, reads KAGVTQTPRYLIKTRGQQVTLSCSPISGHRSVSWYQQTPGQGLQFLFEYFSETQRNKGNFPGRFSGRQFSNSRSEMNVSTLELGDSALYLCASSLGVQGSSYEQYFGPGTRLTVT.

This chain uses TRBV4-1 with TRBJ2-1, with a tentative D call TRBD2 (6 bases). Trimming took 8 bases from V and 4 from J, leaving 15 bases between them. The CDR3 has 14 amino acids. CDR1 and CDR2 from the germline V gene are MGHRA and YSYEKL. This chain's CDR3 is CASGVRAGYNEQFF. As DNA, the CDR3 is TGCGCCAGCGGCGTACGGGCGGGGTACAATGAGCAGTTCTTC.

This chain joins TRBV20-1 and TRBJ1-1, with D unresolved. The CDR3 contains 11 residues. The germline CDR1 and CDR2 sequences are DFQATT and SNEGSKA (reference sequence). The germline V and J ends were trimmed by 1 base and 6 bases, with 6 bases remaining between them. This CDR3 is CSARVVSEAFF. In DNA form, the CDR3 reads TGCAGTGCTAGAGTCGTGTCTGAAGCTTTCTTT.